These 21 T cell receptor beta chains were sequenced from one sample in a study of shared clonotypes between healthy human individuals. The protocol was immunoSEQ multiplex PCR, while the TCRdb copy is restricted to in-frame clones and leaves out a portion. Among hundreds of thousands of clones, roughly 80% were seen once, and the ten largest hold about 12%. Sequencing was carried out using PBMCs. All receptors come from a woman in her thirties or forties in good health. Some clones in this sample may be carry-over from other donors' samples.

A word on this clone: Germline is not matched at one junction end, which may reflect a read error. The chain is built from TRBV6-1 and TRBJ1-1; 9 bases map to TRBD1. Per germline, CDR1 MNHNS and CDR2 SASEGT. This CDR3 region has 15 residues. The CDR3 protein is CASSEAGTGRVTASF. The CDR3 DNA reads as TGCGCCAGCAGTGAAGCGGGGACAGGGCGGGTTACGGCTTCCTTT.

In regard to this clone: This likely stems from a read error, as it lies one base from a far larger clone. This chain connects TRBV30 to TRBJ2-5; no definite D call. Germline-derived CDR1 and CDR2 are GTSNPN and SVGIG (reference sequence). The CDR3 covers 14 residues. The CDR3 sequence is CAWGVIGNLGTQYF. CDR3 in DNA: TGTGCCTGGGGTGTAATCGGCAACCTTGGGACCCAGTACTTC.

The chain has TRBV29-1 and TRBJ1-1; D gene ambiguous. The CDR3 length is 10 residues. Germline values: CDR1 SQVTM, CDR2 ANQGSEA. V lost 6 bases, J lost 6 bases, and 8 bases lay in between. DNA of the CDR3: TGCAGCGTACTTATTGCTGAAGCTTTCTTT. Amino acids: CSVLIAEAFF.

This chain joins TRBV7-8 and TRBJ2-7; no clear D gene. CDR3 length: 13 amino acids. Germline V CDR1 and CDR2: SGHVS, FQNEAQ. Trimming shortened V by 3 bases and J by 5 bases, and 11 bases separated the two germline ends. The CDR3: CASSFSQPHEQYF. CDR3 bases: TGTGCCAGCAGCTTCTCCCAACCCCACGAGCAGTACTTC. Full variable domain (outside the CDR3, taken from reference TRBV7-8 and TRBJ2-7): GAGVSQSPRYKVAKRGQDVALRCDPISGHVSLFWYQQALGQGPEFLTYFQNEAQLDKSGLPSDRFFAERPEGSVSTLKIQRTQQEDSAVYLCASSFSQPHEQYFGPGTRLTVT.

CDR3 loop: CASSPVAGFTDTQYF. CDR3 DNA sequence: TGCGCCAGCAGCCCGGTAGCGGGATTCACAGATACGCAGTATTTT. The V and J genes are TRBV5-1 and TRBJ2-3, with 8 bases that match TRBD2. V trimming: 4 bases; J trimming: 2 bases; junction bases outside the gene matches: 6. Germline assignment: CDR1 SGHRS and CDR2 YFSETQ. CDR3 length equals 15 residues. The whole variable domain, filled in from reference TRBV5-1 and TRBJ2-3, reads KAGVTQTPRYLIKTRGQQVTLSCSPISGHRSVSWYQQTPGQGLQFLFEYFSETQRNKGNFPGRFSGRQFSNSRSEMNVSTLELGDSALYLCASSPVAGFTDTQYFGPGTRLTVL.

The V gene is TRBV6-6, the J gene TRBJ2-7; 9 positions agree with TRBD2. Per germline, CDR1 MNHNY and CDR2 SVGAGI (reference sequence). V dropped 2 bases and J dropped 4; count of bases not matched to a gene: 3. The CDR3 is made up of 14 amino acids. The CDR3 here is CASSYVAGDYEQYF. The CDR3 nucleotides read TGTGCCAGCAGTTACGTAGCGGGAGATTACGAGCAGTACTTC.

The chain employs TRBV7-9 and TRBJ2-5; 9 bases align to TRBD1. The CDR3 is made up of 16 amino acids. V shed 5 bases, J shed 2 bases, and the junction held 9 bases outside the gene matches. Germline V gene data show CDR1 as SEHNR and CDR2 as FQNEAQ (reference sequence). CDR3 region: CASSDQSGQGQETQYF. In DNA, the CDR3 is TGTGCCAGCAGCGACCAGTCGGGACAGGGACAAGAGACCCAGTACTTC.

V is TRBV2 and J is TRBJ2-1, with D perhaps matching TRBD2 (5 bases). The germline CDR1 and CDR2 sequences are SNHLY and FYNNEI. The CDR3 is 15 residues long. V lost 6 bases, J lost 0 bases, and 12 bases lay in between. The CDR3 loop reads CASRVRAASYNEQFF. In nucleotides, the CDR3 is TGTGCCAGCAGGGTGCGGGCCGCCTCCTACAATGAGCAGTTCTTC.

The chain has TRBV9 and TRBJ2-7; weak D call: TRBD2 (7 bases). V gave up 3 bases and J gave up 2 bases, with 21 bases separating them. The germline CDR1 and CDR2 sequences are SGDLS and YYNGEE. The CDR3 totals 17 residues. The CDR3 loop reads CASSGRGGGRGPYEQYF. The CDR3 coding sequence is TGTGCCAGCAGCGGCCGCGGGGGCGGGAGAGGCCCCTACGAGCAGTACTTC.

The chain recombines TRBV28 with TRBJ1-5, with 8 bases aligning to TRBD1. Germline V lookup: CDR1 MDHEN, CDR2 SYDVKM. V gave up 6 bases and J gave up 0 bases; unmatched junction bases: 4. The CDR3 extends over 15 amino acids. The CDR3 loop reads CASRRTGNSNQPQHF. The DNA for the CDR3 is TGTGCCAGCAGAAGGACAGGGAATAGCAATCAGCCCCAGCATTTT.

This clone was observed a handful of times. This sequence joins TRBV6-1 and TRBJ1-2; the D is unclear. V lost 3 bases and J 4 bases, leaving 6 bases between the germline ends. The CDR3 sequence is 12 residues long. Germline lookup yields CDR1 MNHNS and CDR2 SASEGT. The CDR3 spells CASSDGSYGYTF. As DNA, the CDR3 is TGTGCCAGCAGTGACGGCAGCTATGGCTACACCTTC.

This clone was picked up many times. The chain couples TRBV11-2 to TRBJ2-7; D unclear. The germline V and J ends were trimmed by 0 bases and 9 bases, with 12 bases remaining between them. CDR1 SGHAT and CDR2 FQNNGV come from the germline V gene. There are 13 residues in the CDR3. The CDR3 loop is CASSLDLQAMQYF. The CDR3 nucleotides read TGTGCCAGCAGCTTAGATCTGCAGGCGATGCAGTACTTC.

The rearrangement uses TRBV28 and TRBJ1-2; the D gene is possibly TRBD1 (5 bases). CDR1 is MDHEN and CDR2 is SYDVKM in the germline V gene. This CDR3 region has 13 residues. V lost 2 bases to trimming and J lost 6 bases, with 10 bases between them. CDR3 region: CASSLMAGNGYTF. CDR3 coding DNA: TGTGCCAGCAGTTTAATGGCAGGGAATGGCTACACCTTC.

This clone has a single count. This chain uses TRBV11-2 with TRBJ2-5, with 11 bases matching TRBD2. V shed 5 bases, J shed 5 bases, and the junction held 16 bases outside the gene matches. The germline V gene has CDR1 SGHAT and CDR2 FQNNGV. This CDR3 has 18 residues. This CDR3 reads CASSPRRPTSGSRETQYF. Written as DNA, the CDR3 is TGTGCCAGCAGCCCCCGAAGACCTACTAGCGGGAGTAGGGAGACCCAGTACTTC.

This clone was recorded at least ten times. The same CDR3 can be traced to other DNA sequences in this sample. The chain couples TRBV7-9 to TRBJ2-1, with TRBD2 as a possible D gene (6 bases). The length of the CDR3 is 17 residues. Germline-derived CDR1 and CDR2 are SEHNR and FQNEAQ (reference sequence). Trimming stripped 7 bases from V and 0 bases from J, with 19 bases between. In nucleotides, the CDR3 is TGTGCCAGCACCTGGGGAGGTAGCGCAAGCTCCTACAATGAGCAGTTCTTC. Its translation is CASTWGGSASSYNEQFF.

CDR3 in amino acids: CASSPDRAGTEAFF. CDR3 nucleotides: TGTGCCAGCAGCCCCGACAGGGCCGGCACTGAAGCTTTCTTT. This sequence joins TRBV27 and TRBJ1-1; 7 positions agree with TRBD1. V was clipped by 6 bases and J by 4 bases; unmatched bases: 8. The length of the CDR3 is 14 residues. Germline V gene data show CDR1 as MNHEY and CDR2 as SMNVEV (reference sequence).

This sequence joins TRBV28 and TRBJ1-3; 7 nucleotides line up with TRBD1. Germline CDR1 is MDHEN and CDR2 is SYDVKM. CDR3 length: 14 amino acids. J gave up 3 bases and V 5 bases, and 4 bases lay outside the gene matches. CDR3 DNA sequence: TGTGCCAGCAGTCCTCAGGGGGTTGGAAACACCATATATTTT. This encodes CASSPQGVGNTIYF.

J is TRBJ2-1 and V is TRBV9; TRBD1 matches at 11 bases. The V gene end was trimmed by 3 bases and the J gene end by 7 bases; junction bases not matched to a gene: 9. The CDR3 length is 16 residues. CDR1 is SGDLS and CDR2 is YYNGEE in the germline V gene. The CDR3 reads CASSERTGGAGNEQFF. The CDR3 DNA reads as TGTGCCAGCAGCGAGAGGACAGGGGGCGCGGGGAATGAGCAGTTCTTC.

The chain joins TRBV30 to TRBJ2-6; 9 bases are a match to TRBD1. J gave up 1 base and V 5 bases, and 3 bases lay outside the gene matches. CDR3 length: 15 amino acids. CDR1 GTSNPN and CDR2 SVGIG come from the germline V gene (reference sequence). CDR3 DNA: TGTGCCTGGGGGACAGGGAGTTCTGGGGCCAACGTCCTGACTTTC. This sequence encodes CAWGTGSSGANVLTF.

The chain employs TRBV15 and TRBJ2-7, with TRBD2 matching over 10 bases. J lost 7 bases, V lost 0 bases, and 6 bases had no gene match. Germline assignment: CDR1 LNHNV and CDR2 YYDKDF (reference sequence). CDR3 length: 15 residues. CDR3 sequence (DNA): TGTGCCACCAGCAGAGATCTAGCGGGAGCTGGTGAGCAGTACTTC. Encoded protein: CATSRDLAGAGEQYF.

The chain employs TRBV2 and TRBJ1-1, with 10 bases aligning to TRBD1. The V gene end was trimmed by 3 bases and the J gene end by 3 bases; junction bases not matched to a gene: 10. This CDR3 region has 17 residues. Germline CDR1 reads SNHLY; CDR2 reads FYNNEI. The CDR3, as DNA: TGTGCCAGCAGTGACTTTATATTCGGGACAGGGGACACTGAAGCTTTCTTT. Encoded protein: CASSDFIFGTGDTEAFF.